This record concerns one TCR beta chain sequence. The antigen is not known. The data were produced by immunoSEQ multiplex PCR, yet TCRdb's version contains in-frame clones alone and is incomplete. The sample lists tens of thousands of clones, around 92% occurring once. This sample is part of a study of T cells in localized non-small cell lung cancer. Findings and limits, study-wide: Sequencing was restricted to one tumor region; therefore, heterogeneity remains possible. Exceeding tumor, uninvolved adjacent lung had the highest T cell clonality. Greater blood T cell density accompanied longer overall survival. Median about 56 top-100 tumor clones were shared with paired adjacent lung.

The CDR3 loop spans 16 amino acids. Per the germline V gene, CDR1 is MNHEY and CDR2 is SMNVEV (reference sequence). The J segment lost 7 bases and the V segment lost 6 bases, leaving 7 bases of the junction unmatched. The chain links TRBV27 to TRBJ2-1; TRBD2 aligns across 15 bases. This clonotype originated in a woman aged 35 to 69 with stage III lung adenocarcinoma. Here the sequenced sample was peripheral blood mononuclear cells, taken before any cancer treatment. This chain's CDR3 is CASRYNGLAGGNEQFF. CDR3 nucleotides: TGTGCCAGCAGATATAATGGACTAGCGGGAGGGAATGAGCAGTTCTTC.